The clone carrying this T cell receptor beta chain was seen more than once but under ten times. Its antigen remains unknown. Via MiXCR, TCRdb re-called the reads, giving one row per CDR3 protein. The data show approximately 500,000 distinct CDR3 sequences, approximately 16% seen once. V was trimmed by 0 bases and J by 4 bases, leaving 12 bases between them. The CDR3 loop spans 15 amino acids. Germline CDR1 LGHDT, CDR2 YNNKEL (reference sequence). The sample originates from a study of T cell repertoires in cytomegalovirus infection. Across the whole study: Shared public TCR beta signatures pointed to both CMV infection and a matching HLA type.

General study points: There were HLA-C-restricted CMV-specific TCR beta clonotypes dominating the ex vivo response. The cumulative frequency of public TCR beta families identified carriers of CMV plus the relevant HLA.

This receptor was obtained from a human donor in good health (CMV status not recorded). Some clones in this sample may be carry-over from other donors' samples. This chain uses TRBV3-1 with TRBJ1-2; D perhaps matches TRBD1 (6 bases). Sequenced: CD8+ T cells from PBMCs. The CDR3 DNA sequence: TGTGCCAGCAGCCAAGAGCCTGGACAGTTCTATGGCTACACCTTC. Translating gives CASSQEPGQFYGYTF.